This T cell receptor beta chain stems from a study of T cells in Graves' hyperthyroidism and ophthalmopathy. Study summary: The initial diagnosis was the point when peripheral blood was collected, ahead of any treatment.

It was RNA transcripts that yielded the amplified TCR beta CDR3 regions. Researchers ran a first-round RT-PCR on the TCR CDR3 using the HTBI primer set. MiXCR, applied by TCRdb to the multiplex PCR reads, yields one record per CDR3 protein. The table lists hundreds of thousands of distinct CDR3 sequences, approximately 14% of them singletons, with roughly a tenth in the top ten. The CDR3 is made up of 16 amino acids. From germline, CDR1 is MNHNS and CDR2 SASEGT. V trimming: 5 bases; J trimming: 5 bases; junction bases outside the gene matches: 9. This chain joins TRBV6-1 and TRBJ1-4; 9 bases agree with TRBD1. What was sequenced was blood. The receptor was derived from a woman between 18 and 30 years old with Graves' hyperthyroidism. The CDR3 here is CASSPGTGFENEKLFF. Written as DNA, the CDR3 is TGTGCCAGCAGTCCCGGGACAGGGTTCGAAAATGAAAAACTGTTTTTT.